This TCR beta chain was sequenced for a study of blood T cell repertoires in COVID-19. The V gene's germline CDR1 is LGHDT and CDR2 YNNKEL (reference sequence). The CDR3 totals 15 residues. Trimming at V came to 6 bases and at J to 4 bases, leaving 12 bases not matched to a gene. Assay: immunoSEQ multiplex PCR; the TCRdb copy retains only in-frame clones and omits some. Of some 270,000 clones listed, more than 75% were seen once; the top ten hold under 2%. The origin of this receptor is a woman aged 60 to 75 who had recovered from COVID-19. The rearrangement uses TRBV3-1 (or the pseudogene TRBV3-2) and TRBJ2-7, with 7 bases matching TRBD2. The material sequenced was peripheral blood. CDR3 DNA: TGTGCCAGCAGATCTATGGGGGGGTCCATGTACGAGCAGTACTTC. This gives the protein CASRSMGGSMYEQYF.